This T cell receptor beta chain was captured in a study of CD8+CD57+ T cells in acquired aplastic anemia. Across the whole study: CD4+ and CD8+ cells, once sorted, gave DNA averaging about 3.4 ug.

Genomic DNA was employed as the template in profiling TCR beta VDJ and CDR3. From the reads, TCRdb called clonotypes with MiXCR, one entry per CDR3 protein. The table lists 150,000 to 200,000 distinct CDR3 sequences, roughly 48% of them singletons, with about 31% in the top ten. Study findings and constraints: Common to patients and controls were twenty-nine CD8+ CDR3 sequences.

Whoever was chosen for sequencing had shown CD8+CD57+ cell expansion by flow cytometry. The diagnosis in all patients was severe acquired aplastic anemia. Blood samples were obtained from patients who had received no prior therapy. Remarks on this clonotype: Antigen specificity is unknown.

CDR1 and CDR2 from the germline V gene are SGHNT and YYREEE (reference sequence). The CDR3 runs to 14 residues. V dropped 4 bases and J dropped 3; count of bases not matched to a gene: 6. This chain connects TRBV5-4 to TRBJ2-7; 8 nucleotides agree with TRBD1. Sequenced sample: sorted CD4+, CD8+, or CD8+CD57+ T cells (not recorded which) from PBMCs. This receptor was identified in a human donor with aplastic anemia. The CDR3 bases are TGTGCCAGCAGCGTGACAGGGGATGTCTACGAGCAGTACTTC. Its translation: CASSVTGDVYEQYF.